These T cell receptor beta chains were read from a single sample in a study of shared clonotypes between healthy human individuals. Sequenced by immunoSEQ multiplex PCR; TCRdb stores in-frame clones only, minus some. The sample lists about 1.1 million clones; around 82% were seen once. Sequences were obtained from memory CD4+ T cells from PBMCs. Source of these receptors: a man younger than 30 in good health. Some clones in this sample may be carry-over from other donors' samples. CDR3s include the opening cysteine and the closing phenylalanine or tryptophan. D genes are given only for firm matches. Clone size is given for some rows only: seen once, a few or many times, or a class if the clone is expanded.

d_gene | j_gene | v_gene | abundance | len | CDR3aa | CDR3nt
NA | TRBJ1-1 | TRBV18 | NA | 14 | CASSPVGGRSEAFF | TGTGCCAGCTCACCAGTAGGGGGGAGGTCTGAAGCTTTCTTT
TRBD1 | TRBJ1-2 | TRBV4-1 | NA | 16 | CASSQDHRGRSPSRTF | TGCGCCAGCAGCCAAGACCACAGGGGTCGGTCCCCCTCGAGGACCTTC
NA | TRBJ1-2 | TRBV4-1 | NA | 17 | CASSQVIGGSPNYGYTF | TGCGCCAGCAGCCAAGTGATAGGCGGCAGCCCTAACTATGGCTACACCTTC
NA | TRBJ2-3 | TRBV5-6 | NA | 15 | CASSLTWQIGDTQYF | TGTGCCAGCAGCTTGACTTGGCAGATAGGAGATACGCAGTATTTT
NA | TRBJ1-1 | TRBV6-1 | NA | 13 | CASTHPGATEAFF | TGTGCCAGCACTCACCCGGGGGCCACTGAAGCTTTCTTT
NA | TRBJ1-4 | TRBV27 | NA | 12 | CASRSRGEKLFF | TGTGCCAGCAGATCCCGGGGTGAAAAACTGTTTTTT
NA | TRBJ2-2 | TRBV5-1 | NA | 15 | CASSRQPGDLGELFF | TGCGCCAGCAGCCGACAGCCGGGTGATCTCGGGGAGCTGTTTTTT
NA | TRBJ1-1 | TRBV18 | NA | 15 | CASSPRGGASTEAFF | TGTGCCAGCTCACCACGGGGGGGGGCATCGACTGAAGCTTTCTTT
TRBD1 | TRBJ2-3 | TRBV4-1 | NA | 15 | CASSQDVTGTDTQYF | TGCGCCAGCAGCCAAGACGTGACAGGGACAGATACGCAGTATTTT
NA | TRBJ1-4 | TRBV7-9 | NA | 16 | CASSQRGGHPNEKLFF | TGTGCCAGCAGCCAACGAGGGGGACACCCTAATGAAAAACTGTTTTTT
NA | TRBJ1-2 | TRBV4-1 | NA | 16 | CASSLNRQLTNYGYTF | TGCGCCAGCAGCCTTAACCGACAGCTAACCAACTATGGCTACACCTTC
NA | TRBJ2-7 | TRBV29-1 | few | 13 | CSVELGHRYEQYF | TGCAGCGTTGAGTTGGGACATAGGTACGAGCAGTACTTC
NA | TRBJ2-6 | TRBV14 | few | 18 | CASSQDRSSRPGANVLTF | TGTGCCAGCAGCCAAGATCGGTCTTCAAGGCCCGGGGCCAACGTCCTGACTTTC
NA | TRBJ2-5 | TRBV7-9 | NA | 17 | CASSLGSQGRLQETQYF | TGTGCCAGCAGCTTAGGTAGTCAGGGGCGATTACAAGAGACCCAGTACTTC
TRBD2 | TRBJ2-7 | TRBV18 | NA | 16 | CASSAGLAGGAYEQYF | TGTGCCAGCTCAGCGGGACTAGCGGGAGGAGCCTACGAGCAGTACTTC
TRBD1 | TRBJ1-4 | TRBV14 | NA | 15 | CASSPLTGGYEKLFF | TGTGCCAGCAGCCCCCTTACAGGGGGCTATGAAAAACTGTTTTTT
TRBD1 | TRBJ1-4 | TRBV9 | NA | 16 | CASSVGPTGFREKLFF | TGTGCCAGCAGCGTGGGGCCGACAGGGTTTAGGGAAAAACTGTTTTTT
NA | TRBJ1-2 | TRBV29-1 | NA | 13 | CSVEQAEVDGYTF | TGCAGCGTTGAACAGGCCGAGGTGGATGGCTACACCTTC
TRBD1 | TRBJ1-4 | TRBV7-8 | NA | 15 | CASREEQGRNEKLFF | TGTGCCAGCAGAGAAGAACAGGGGAGGAATGAAAAACTGTTTTTT
TRBD2 | TRBJ2-3 | TRBV7-9 | NA | 18 | CASSSGTSGRVSTDTQYF | TGTGCCAGCAGCTCCGGGACTAGCGGGAGGGTTAGCACAGATACGCAGTATTTT
NA | TRBJ1-1 | TRBV4-1 | NA | 14 | CASSRGEMNTEAFF | TGCGCCAGCAGCCGAGGGGAGATGAACACTGAAGCTTTCTTT
NA | TRBJ1-4 | TRBV6-1 | NA | 12 | CALRGPNEKLFF | TGTGCCCTCCGAGGTCCTAATGAAAAACTGTTTTTT
TRBD2 | TRBJ2-3 | TRBV5-1 | NA | 17 | CASSLGVLAGPWDTQYF | TGCGCCAGCAGCTTGGGGGTACTAGCGGGACCCTGGGATACGCAGTATTTT
NA | TRBJ2-1 | TRBV11-2 | few | 15 | CASSSVRGAYNEQFF | TGTGCCAGCAGCTCCGTGAGAGGGGCCTACAATGAGCAGTTCTTC
NA | TRBJ2-5 | TRBV27 | NA | 19 | CALKGSGTSSERHQETQYF | TGTGCCCTAAAAGGTTCAGGGACATCTTCTGAGAGACATCAAGAGACCCAGTACTTC
NA | TRBJ2-2 | TRBV18 | NA | 12 | CASSPLVGELFF | TGTGCCAGCTCACCACTTGTCGGGGAGCTGTTTTTT
NA | TRBJ1-2 | TRBV7-2 | NA | 13 | CASSLVSSYGYTF | TGTGCCAGCAGCTTAGTTTCCAGCTATGGCTACACCTTC
NA | TRBJ1-1 | TRBV29-1 | few | 10 | CSVAALEAFF | TGCAGCGTTGCGGCCTTAGAAGCTTTCTTT
NA | TRBJ1-1 | TRBV6-1 | NA | 13 | CASSEVGGTEAFF | TGTGCCAGCAGTGAAGTGGGGGGGACTGAAGCTTTCTTT
TRBD2 | TRBJ2-5 | TRBV4-2 | NA | 16 | CASSQDAGGWEETQYF | TGTGCCAGCAGCCAAGATGCGGGAGGTTGGGAGGAGACCCAGTACTTC
NA | TRBJ1-5 | TRBV2 | once | 13 | CASSEGGGQPQHF | TGTGCCAGCAGTGAAGGAGGGGGTCAGCCCCAGCATTTT
NA | TRBJ1-1 | TRBV27 | NA | 17 | CASSSRRVRLRDTEAFF | TGTGCCAGCAGTTCCCGGCGGGTGAGACTTCGGGACACTGAAGCTTTCTTT
TRBD1 | TRBJ1-1 | TRBV19 | NA | 14 | CASTGDRVNTEAFF | TGTGCCAGTACCGGGGACAGGGTGAACACTGAAGCTTTCTTT
TRBD1 | TRBJ2-2 | TRBV14 | NA | 14 | CASETGAAGGELFF | TGTGCCAGCGAGACAGGGGCGGCCGGCGGGGAGCTGTTTTTT
NA | TRBJ2-7 | TRBV28 | once | 11 | CASSSGTLQYF | TGTGCCAGCAGTTCCGGGACTTTGCAGTACTTC
NA | TRBJ1-1 | TRBV29-1 | NA | 12 | CSVDDVNTEAFF | TGCAGCGTCGACGACGTCAACACTGAAGCTTTCTTT
NA | TRBJ2-5 | TRBV30 | NA | 14 | CAWNPRWRQETQYF | TGTGCCTGGAACCCCCGGTGGAGGCAAGAGACCCAGTACTTC
NA | TRBJ1-4 | TRBV19 | NA | 15 | CASSLRGGQGEKLFF | TGTGCCAGTAGTCTTCGTGGGGGGCAGGGTGAAAAACTGTTTTTT
NA | TRBJ1-2 | TRBV4-3 | NA | 15 | CASSQDRGGLYGYTF | TGCGCCAGCAGCCAAGATCGGGGTGGACTCTATGGCTACACCTTC
TRBD1 | TRBJ2-6 | TRBV10-2 | NA | 17 | CASQGQGQGLGANVLTF | TGCGCCAGCCAAGGGCAGGGACAGGGGTTGGGGGCCAACGTCCTGACTTTC
TRBD1 | TRBJ2-7 | TRBV6-5 | NA | 14 | CASSYAGTGYEQYF | TGTGCCAGCAGTTACGCCGGGACAGGGTACGAGCAGTACTTC
TRBD2 | TRBJ2-1 | TRBV5-4 | few | 15 | CASSLASGGYNEQFF | TGTGCCAGCAGCTTGGCTAGCGGGGGTTACAATGAGCAGTTCTTC
NA | TRBJ1-2 | TRBV14 | few | 18 | CASSHLTTSGSHSYGYTF | TGTGCCAGCAGCCACCTTACGACCTCCGGATCCCACTCCTATGGCTACACCTTC
NA | TRBJ1-2 | TRBV5-1 | few | 14 | CASSLESTNYGYTF | TGCGCCAGCAGCTTGGAGAGCACTAACTATGGCTACACCTTC